A selection of T cell receptor beta chains follows, all from one sample in a study of cytomegalovirus exposure and HLA in healthy donors. Only in-frame clones appear in the TCRdb table, and some are missing; sequencing was by immunoSEQ multiplex PCR. The table lists 130,000 to 150,000 clones, roughly 85% of them singletons. Sequenced: PBMCs. These receptors came from a male donor in good health and CMV-seronegative. CDR3s include the opening cysteine and the closing phenylalanine or tryptophan. D genes are given only for firm matches. Clone size is stated in some rows and not others, as once, few, many or a class when expanded.

v_gene: TRBV6-5; j_gene: TRBJ1-1; abundance: .; d_gene: .; CDR3nt: TGTGCCAGCAGTTACTCTGGGTTGCGGGTCCCTGAAGCTTTCTTT; CDR3aa: CASSYSGLRVPEAFF
v_gene: TRBV18; j_gene: TRBJ2-7; abundance: .; d_gene: .; CDR3nt: TGTGCCAGCTCAAAGGCAGGGATCTACGAGCAGTACTTC; CDR3aa: CASSKAGIYEQYF
v_gene: TRBV2; j_gene: TRBJ1-1; abundance: .; d_gene: .; CDR3nt: TGTGCCAGCAGGGGACAAAAAAACACTGAAGCTTTCTTT; CDR3aa: CASRGQKNTEAFF
v_gene: TRBV10-3; j_gene: TRBJ1-1; abundance: .; d_gene: TRBD1; CDR3nt: TGTGCCATCAGTGAGTCCTTCCCGGGACAGGGAACTGAAGCTTTCTTT; CDR3aa: CAISESFPGQGTEAFF
v_gene: TRBV5-4; j_gene: TRBJ1-4; abundance: few; d_gene: TRBD1; CDR3nt: TGTGCCAGCAGCCTAGGGGGCTCTGATGAAAAACTGTTTTTT; CDR3aa: CASSLGGSDEKLFF
v_gene: TRBV5-6; j_gene: TRBJ1-3; abundance: .; d_gene: TRBD1; CDR3nt: TGTGCCAGCAGCTGGGGGACAGTCCCGGCCCGAAACACCATATATTTT; CDR3aa: CASSWGTVPARNTIYF
v_gene: TRBV6-6; j_gene: TRBJ1-5; abundance: .; d_gene: TRBD1; CDR3nt: TGTGCCAGCAGTCTCGACAGGGTTAACCTCGGTCAGCCCCAGCATTTT; CDR3aa: CASSLDRVNLGQPQHF
v_gene: TRBV11-2; j_gene: TRBJ2-3; abundance: .; d_gene: TRBD2; CDR3nt: TGTGCCAGCAGCCCCGGGGTGGGAGGGACGCAGTATTTT; CDR3aa: CASSPGVGGTQYF
v_gene: TRBV7-3; j_gene: TRBJ2-1; abundance: once; d_gene: TRBD2; CDR3nt: TGTGCCAGCAGCTTAGCGGGAGGGACCTACAATGAGCAGTTCTTC; CDR3aa: CASSLAGGTYNEQFF
v_gene: TRBV6-6; j_gene: TRBJ1-5; abundance: .; d_gene: .; CDR3nt: TGTGCCAGCAGTTACCAGGGAATCGGTCAGCCCCAGCATTTT; CDR3aa: CASSYQGIGQPQHF
v_gene: TRBV6-5; j_gene: TRBJ1-1; abundance: .; d_gene: TRBD1; CDR3nt: TGTGCCAGCAGGGGGACCACAGGGGCAGCTTTCTTT; CDR3aa: CASRGTTGAAFF
v_gene: TRBV11-2; j_gene: TRBJ2-7; abundance: .; d_gene: .; CDR3nt: TGTGCCAGCAGCTTAGAGCAGGGGGGCGAGCAGTACTTC; CDR3aa: CASSLEQGGEQYF
v_gene: TRBV7-9; j_gene: TRBJ2-5; abundance: .; d_gene: TRBD2; CDR3nt: TGTGCCAGCAGCACCCCTACTAGCGGGAGGTACTTC; CDR3aa: CASSTPTSGRYF
v_gene: TRBV19; j_gene: TRBJ2-3; abundance: .; d_gene: .; CDR3nt: TGTGCCAGTAGGTTCAGGGTAAGCACAGATACGCAGTATTTT; CDR3aa: CASRFRVSTDTQYF
v_gene: TRBV19; j_gene: TRBJ1-5; abundance: .; d_gene: .; CDR3nt: TGTGCCAGTAGTACCGGACTCAATCAGCCCCAGCATTTT; CDR3aa: CASSTGLNQPQHF
v_gene: TRBV7-8; j_gene: TRBJ2-7; abundance: .; d_gene: .; CDR3nt: TGTGCCAGCAGCCCCCCGCAGCGCCGTGGCCGTGACGAGCAGTACTTC; CDR3aa: CASSPPQRRGRDEQYF
v_gene: TRBV6-5; j_gene: TRBJ2-1; abundance: few; d_gene: .; CDR3nt: TGTGCCAGCAGTTACTCGAAACAGGGCAATGAGCAGTTCTTC; CDR3aa: CASSYSKQGNEQFF
v_gene: TRBV2; j_gene: TRBJ2-1; abundance: .; d_gene: TRBD2; CDR3nt: TGTGCCAGCACCCTAGCGGGGAATGAGCAGTTCTTC; CDR3aa: CASTLAGNEQFF
v_gene: TRBV9; j_gene: TRBJ2-3; abundance: .; d_gene: TRBD1; CDR3nt: TGTGCCAGCAGCATAAGGGACAGGGTAGCAGATACGCAGTATTTT; CDR3aa: CASSIRDRVADTQYF
v_gene: TRBV7-3; j_gene: TRBJ1-1; abundance: .; d_gene: .; CDR3nt: TGTGCCAGCAGCTTAATCAGGGAGAACACTGAAGCTTTCTTT; CDR3aa: CASSLIRENTEAFF
v_gene: TRBV19; j_gene: TRBJ2-3; abundance: once; d_gene: TRBD2; CDR3nt: TGTGCCAGTAGAGCGGGAGGCGCAGATACGCAGTATTTT; CDR3aa: CASRAGGADTQYF
v_gene: TRBV19; j_gene: TRBJ1-1; abundance: .; d_gene: .; CDR3nt: TGTGCCAGTACAGGGATCTCTGAAGCTTTCTTT; CDR3aa: CASTGISEAFF
v_gene: TRBV14; j_gene: TRBJ1-2; abundance: once; d_gene: TRBD1; CDR3nt: TGTGCCAGCAGCCAGGGGACAGGGGTCTATGGCTACACCTTC; CDR3aa: CASSQGTGVYGYTF
v_gene: TRBV11-3; j_gene: TRBJ2-1; abundance: few; d_gene: TRBD2; CDR3nt: TGTGCCAGCAGCTTATACCCCGCTCCTAGCGGGAGCAATGAGCAGTTCTTC; CDR3aa: CASSLYPAPSGSNEQFF